This section outlines one T cell receptor beta chain sequence together with its context. The protocol was immunoSEQ multiplex PCR, while the TCRdb copy is restricted to in-frame clones and leaves out a portion. The sample shows almost 85,000 clones, more than 65% of them seen only once. These data come from a study of control samples from healthy donors and cancer patients. V dropped 0 bases and J dropped 5; count of bases not matched to a gene: 3. Germline CDR1 reads SGHAT; CDR2 reads FQDESV (reference sequence). The CDR3 covers 14 residues. Sequencing input: PBMCs. The chain links TRBV11-1 to TRBJ2-5; 7 bases are shared with TRBD1. This clonotype was obtained from a man aged 60-69 years with head and neck cancer. This CDR3 reads CASSLARGRETQYF. CDR3 DNA: TGTGCCAGCAGCTTAGCAAGGGGGCGGGAGACCCAGTACTTC.